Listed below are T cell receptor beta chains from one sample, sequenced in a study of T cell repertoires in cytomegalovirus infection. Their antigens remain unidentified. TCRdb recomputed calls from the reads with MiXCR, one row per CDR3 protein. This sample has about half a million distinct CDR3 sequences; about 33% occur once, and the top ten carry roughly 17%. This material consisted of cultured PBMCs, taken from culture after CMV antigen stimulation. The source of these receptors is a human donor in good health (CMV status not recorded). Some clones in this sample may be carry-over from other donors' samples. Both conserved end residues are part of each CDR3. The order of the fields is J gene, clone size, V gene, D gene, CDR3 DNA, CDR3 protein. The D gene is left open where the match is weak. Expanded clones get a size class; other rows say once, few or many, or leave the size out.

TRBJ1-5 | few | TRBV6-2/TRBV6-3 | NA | TGTGCCAGCCGAACCGACAGGAGAAGCAATCAGCCCCAGCATTTT | CASRTDRRSNQPQHF
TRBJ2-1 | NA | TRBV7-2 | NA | TGTGCCAGCAGCTTTGACCCCACCAGCTCCTACAATGAGCAGTTCTTC | CASSFDPTSSYNEQFF
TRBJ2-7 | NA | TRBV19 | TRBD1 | TGTGCCAGTAGTAAGACAGGGGGCAACCCCAACGAGCAGTACTTC | CASSKTGGNPNEQYF
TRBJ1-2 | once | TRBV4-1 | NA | TGCGCCAGCAGCCAATACGGGTCCTATGGCTACACCTTC | CASSQYGSYGYTF
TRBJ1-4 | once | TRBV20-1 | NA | TGCAGCTACCCCGGGGGGACAACTAATGAAAAACTGTTTTTT | CSYPGGTTNEKLFF
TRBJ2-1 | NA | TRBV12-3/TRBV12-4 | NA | TGTGCCAGCAGTATCGGTTACTCCCGCAATGAGCAGTTCTTC | CASSIGYSRNEQFF
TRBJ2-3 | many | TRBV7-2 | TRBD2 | TGTGCCAGCAGCTTAGTGCTAGCGGGAGGCCCAGATACGCAGTATTTT | CASSLVLAGGPDTQYF
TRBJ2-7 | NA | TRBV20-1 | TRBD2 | TGCAGTGCCCCGGCTAGCGGGAGGTTTCACGAGCAGTACTTC | CSAPASGRFHEQYF
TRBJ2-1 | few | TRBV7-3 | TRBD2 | TGTGCCAGCAGCTTAACAGGGGGACTAGCGGGCCTCTACAATGAGCAGTTCTTC | CASSLTGGLAGLYNEQFF
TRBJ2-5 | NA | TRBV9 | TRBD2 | TGTGCCAGCAGCGTAGCTTCGGGGAGGGCCTTTGAGACCCAGTACTTC | CASSVASGRAFETQYF
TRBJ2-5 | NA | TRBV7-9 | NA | TGTGCCAGCAGCCACTCCAGGGTAGAGACCCAGTACTTC | CASSHSRVETQYF
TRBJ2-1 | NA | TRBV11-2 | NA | TGTGCCAGCAGCAGACATTTGAGCTCCTACAATGAGCAGTTCTTC | CASSRHLSSYNEQFF
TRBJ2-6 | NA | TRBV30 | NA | TGTGCCATACATTCCAGGTTCGGGGCCAACGTCCTGACTTTC | CAIHSRFGANVLTF
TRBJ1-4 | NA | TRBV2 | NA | TGTGCCAGCAGTGAAGGCACTAATGAAAAACTGTTTTTT | CASSEGTNEKLFF
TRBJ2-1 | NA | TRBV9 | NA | TGTGCCAGCAGCGGTGACGAGAATGAGCAGTTCTTC | CASSGDENEQFF
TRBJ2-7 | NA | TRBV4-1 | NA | TGCGCCAGCAGCCAAGTTGGAGGGGTCGAGCAGTACTTC | CASSQVGGVEQYF
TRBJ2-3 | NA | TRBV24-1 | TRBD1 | TGTGCCACCAGTGACTGGACAGGGGGAAGTTCGGCGACAGATACGCAGTATTTT | CATSDWTGGSSATDTQYF
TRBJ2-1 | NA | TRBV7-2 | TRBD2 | TGTGCCAGCAGCTTCCGGGGACTAGCGGGAGGTACGGCCAATGAGCAGTTCTTC | CASSFRGLAGGTANEQFF
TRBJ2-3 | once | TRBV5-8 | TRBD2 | TGTGCCAGCAGCTGGGTCGGGACCGCGGGAGGGACAGATACGCAGTATTTT | CASSWVGTAGGTDTQYF
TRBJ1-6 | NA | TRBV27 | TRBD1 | TGTGCCAGCAGTTTATTATCCGGACAGGATAATTCACCCCTCCACTTT | CASSLLSGQDNSPLHF
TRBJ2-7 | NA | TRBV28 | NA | TGTGCCAGCAGCATTTCCCAGGGACACGAGCAGTACTTC | CASSISQGHEQYF
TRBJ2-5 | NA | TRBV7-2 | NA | TGTGCCAGCAGCTTAGATCCGGGAGTGGAGACCCAGTACTTC | CASSLDPGVETQYF
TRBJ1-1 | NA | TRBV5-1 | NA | TGCGCCAGCAGTCTCTGGGGGGGGCAGGATGAAGCTTTCTTT | CASSLWGGQDEAFF
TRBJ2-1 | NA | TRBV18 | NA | TGTGCCAGCTCACCAATGGCCCAACCCTGGGAGCAGTTCTTC | CASSPMAQPWEQFF
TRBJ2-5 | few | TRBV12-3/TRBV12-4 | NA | TGTGCCAGCACCAGCCGGAGGGGGGAGACCCAGTACTTC | CASTSRRGETQYF
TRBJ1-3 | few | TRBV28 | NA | TGTGCCAGCAGTTCGATACTTACAGAATTCTCTGGAAACACCATATATTTT | CASSSILTEFSGNTIYF
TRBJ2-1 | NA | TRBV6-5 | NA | TGTGCCAGCAGTTACTCGACTAGCTCCTACAATGAGCAGTTCTTC | CASSYSTSSYNEQFF
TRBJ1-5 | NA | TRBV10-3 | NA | TGTGCCAACTCAGGGGATAGCAATCAGCCCCAGCATTTT | CANSGDSNQPQHF
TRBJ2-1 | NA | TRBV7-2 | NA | TGTGCCAGCAGCAGTTTTGAGCAGTTCTTC | CASSSFEQFF
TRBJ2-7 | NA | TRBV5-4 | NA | TGTGCCAGCAGCTTTGGTGGCGCGGACGAGCAGTACTTC | CASSFGGADEQYF
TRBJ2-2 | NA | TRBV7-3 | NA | TGTGCCAGCACCCCACTTGGGATGATAAGCGGGGAGCTGTTTTTT | CASTPLGMISGELFF
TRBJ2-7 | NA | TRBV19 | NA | TGTGCCAGTAGTATAGGAACAGGGCCGGGGTACGAGCAGTACTTC | CASSIGTGPGYEQYF
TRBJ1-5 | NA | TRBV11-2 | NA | TGTGCCAGCAGCCTAAGAGGGCAGAATCAGCCCCAGCATTTT | CASSLRGQNQPQHF
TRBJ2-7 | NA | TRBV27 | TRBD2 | TGTGTCAGCGGGGGTAACGAGCAGTACTTC | CVSGGNEQYF
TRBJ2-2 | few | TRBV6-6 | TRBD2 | TGTGCCAGCAGTATCCCCCTAGCGGAATACGCCGGGGAGCTGTTTTTT | CASSIPLAEYAGELFF
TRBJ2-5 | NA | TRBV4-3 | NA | TGCGCCAGCAGCTACGGGACTTTGGAGACCCAGTACTTC | CASSYGTLETQYF
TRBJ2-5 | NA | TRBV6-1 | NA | TGTGCCAGCAGCGCCATGAGGAAGACCCAGTACTTC | CASSAMRKTQYF
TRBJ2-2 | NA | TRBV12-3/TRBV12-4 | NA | TGTGCCAGCAGGAGCCAGGGAGTGGCCGGGGAGCTGTTTTTT | CASRSQGVAGELFF
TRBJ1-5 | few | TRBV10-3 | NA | TGTGCCATCAGCTCAGGGGATAGCAATCAGCCCCAGCATTTT | CAISSGDSNQPQHF
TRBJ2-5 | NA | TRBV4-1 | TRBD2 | TGCGCCAGCAGCCAAGATTTTTTATCAGGCGGGACTAGCTCTACGGAGACCCAGTACTTC | CASSQDFLSGGTSSTETQYF
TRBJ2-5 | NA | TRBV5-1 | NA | TGCGCCAGCAGCTGGACCCCGGGACATCACCAAGAGACCCAGTACTTC | CASSWTPGHHQETQYF
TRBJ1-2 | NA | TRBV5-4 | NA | TGTGCCAGCAGCTTGGAGGAACATAACTATGGCTACACCTTC | CASSLEEHNYGYTF
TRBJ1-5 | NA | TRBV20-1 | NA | TGCAGTGCTCGTCAGGGCGGGAGCAATCAGCCCCAGCATTTT | CSARQGGSNQPQHF
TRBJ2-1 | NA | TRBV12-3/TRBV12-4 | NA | TGTGCCAGCAGTCCTAGTCGGAATGAGCAGTTCTTC | CASSPSRNEQFF
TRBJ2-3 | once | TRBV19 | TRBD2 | TGTGCCAGTAGTATCATCTGGCGGGAGTCAGATACGCAGTATTTT | CASSIIWRESDTQYF
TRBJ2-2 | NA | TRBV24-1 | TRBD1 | TGTGCCACCAGAAGGACAGGCAGCAACACCGGGGAGCTGTTTTTT | CATRRTGSNTGELFF
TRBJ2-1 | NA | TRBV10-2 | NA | TGCGCCAGCAGTGTTTCTGCCTACAATGAGCAGTTCTTC | CASSVSAYNEQFF
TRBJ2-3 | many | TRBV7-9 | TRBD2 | TGTGCCAGCAGCTTTGGACTAGCGGGGCCTACAGATACGCAGTATTTT | CASSFGLAGPTDTQYF
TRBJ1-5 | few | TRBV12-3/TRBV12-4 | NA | TGTGCCAGCAGTTTAAGGATGGGCCAGCCCCAGCATTTT | CASSLRMGQPQHF
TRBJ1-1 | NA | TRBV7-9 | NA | TGTGCCAGCAGCTTAGCGGGGCAGGGGCCGAACACTGAAGCTTTCTTT | CASSLAGQGPNTEAFF
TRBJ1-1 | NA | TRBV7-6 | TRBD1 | TGTGCCAGCAGGGATGGACAGGGGAACACTGAAGCTTTCTTT | CASRDGQGNTEAFF
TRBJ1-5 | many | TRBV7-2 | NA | TGTGCCAGCAGCTTAACCCTAGGACAGTACAATCAGCCCCAGCATTTT | CASSLTLGQYNQPQHF
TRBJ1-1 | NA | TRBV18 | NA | TGTGCCAGCTCACCGGTACGGAACACTGAAGCTTTCTTT | CASSPVRNTEAFF
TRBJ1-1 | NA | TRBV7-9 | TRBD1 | TGTGCCAGCAGCTCGGACAGGGGGATAGCTGAAGCTTTCTTT | CASSSDRGIAEAFF
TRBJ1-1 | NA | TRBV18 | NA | TGTGCCAGCTCACGCGGGCGAAACACTGAAGCTTTCTTT | CASSRGRNTEAFF
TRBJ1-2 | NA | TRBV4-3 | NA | TGCGCCAGCAGCCAAGATGGGAGGGATAACTATGGCTACACCTTC | CASSQDGRDNYGYTF
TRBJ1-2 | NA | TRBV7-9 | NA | TGTGCCAGCAACCCCTTGGACTATGGCTACACCTTC | CASNPLDYGYTF
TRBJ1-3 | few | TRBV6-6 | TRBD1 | TGTGCCAGCAGTTACGACAGGGGTACCTCTGGAAACACCATATATTTT | CASSYDRGTSGNTIYF
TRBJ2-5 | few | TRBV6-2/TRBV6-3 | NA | TGTGCCAGCAGTTTCCATCGGGCAGGGGAGACCCAGTACTTC | CASSFHRAGETQYF
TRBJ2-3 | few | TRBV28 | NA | TGTGCCAGCAGGGTCTCCGCAGATACGCAGTATTTT | CASRVSADTQYF